These T cell receptor beta chains were read from a single sample in a study of cytomegalovirus exposure and HLA in healthy donors. This table comes from immunoSEQ multiplex PCR, and its TCRdb copy is limited to in-frame clones, with some not included. In the table there are fewer than 75,000 clones, 60% to 75% of which are singletons. Source material: PBMCs. All receptors come from a man between 65 and 85 years old in good health and CMV-seronegative. Both conserved end residues are part of each CDR3. A D gene is named only where the DNA matches it firmly. Size tells how often a clone was seen (once, few, many) or the class of an expanded clone, and some rows leave it out.

D gene: NA
clone size: few
V gene: TRBV2
J gene: TRBJ1-5
CDR3 DNA: TGTGCCAGCAGTGATACCCGAGGCAGAGGAAATCAGCCCCAGCATTTT
CDR3 protein: CASSDTRGRGNQPQHF

D gene: NA
clone size: NA
V gene: TRBV28
J gene: TRBJ1-2
CDR3 DNA: TGTGCCAGCAGTACAGGGACGGGAGGCTACACCTTC
CDR3 protein: CASSTGTGGYTF

D gene: NA
clone size: once
V gene: TRBV7-2
J gene: TRBJ2-2
CDR3 DNA: TGTGCCAGCAGCTCGAGCCAATTCACCGGGGAGCTGTTTTTT
CDR3 protein: CASSSSQFTGELFF

D gene: NA
clone size: NA
V gene: TRBV7-2
J gene: TRBJ1-2
CDR3 DNA: TGTGCCAGCAGCGTATCGACAGTTGGCTACACCTTC
CDR3 protein: CASSVSTVGYTF

D gene: TRBD2
clone size: NA
V gene: TRBV7-2
J gene: TRBJ2-1
CDR3 DNA: TGTGCCAGCAGCGAACCTAGCGGGGAGAGCAATGAGCAGTTCTTC
CDR3 protein: CASSEPSGESNEQFF

D gene: NA
clone size: NA
V gene: TRBV29-1
J gene: TRBJ2-3
CDR3 DNA: TGCAGCGTTGAATTGCCAGGGACAGATACGCAGTATTTT
CDR3 protein: CSVELPGTDTQYF

D gene: NA
clone size: NA
V gene: TRBV10-3
J gene: TRBJ1-6
CDR3 DNA: TGTGCCATCAGTGAGTCGACAAGGGGCAATTCACCCCTCCACTTT
CDR3 protein: CAISESTRGNSPLHF

D gene: NA
clone size: NA
V gene: TRBV11-3
J gene: TRBJ1-1
CDR3 DNA: TGTGCCAGCAGCTTTGGAGCCGGGGGTGAAGCTTTCTTT
CDR3 protein: CASSFGAGGEAFF

D gene: NA
clone size: NA
V gene: TRBV7-7
J gene: TRBJ2-3
CDR3 DNA: TGTGCTAGCAGCTCCGGGGCGGGACCGCCAGATACGCAGTATTTT
CDR3 protein: CASSSGAGPPDTQYF

D gene: NA
clone size: NA
V gene: TRBV30
J gene: TRBJ2-1
CDR3 DNA: TGTGCCTTTCAGGGGCAGGGCTTAAGCAATGAGCAGTTCTTC
CDR3 protein: CAFQGQGLSNEQFF

D gene: NA
clone size: NA
V gene: TRBV30
J gene: TRBJ1-5
CDR3 DNA: TGTGCCTGGAGTGAAGGCGGGAATAGCAATCAGCCCCAGCATTTT
CDR3 protein: CAWSEGGNSNQPQHF

D gene: TRBD2
clone size: NA
V gene: TRBV11-3
J gene: TRBJ2-2
CDR3 DNA: TGTGCCAGCAGCTGGAGTAGCGGGGGGCTGAACACCGGGGAGCTGTTTTTT
CDR3 protein: CASSWSSGGLNTGELFF

D gene: NA
clone size: NA
V gene: TRBV5-6
J gene: TRBJ1-2
CDR3 DNA: TGTGCCAGCAGCCCGACGTTCGGGGCGGGGGGCTACACCTTC
CDR3 protein: CASSPTFGAGGYTF

D gene: NA
clone size: NA
V gene: TRBV28
J gene: TRBJ2-7
CDR3 DNA: TGTGCCAGCAGTTTTCCGGGAAAGGGCTCCTACGAGCAGTACTTC
CDR3 protein: CASSFPGKGSYEQYF

D gene: TRBD1
clone size: NA
V gene: TRBV7-2
J gene: TRBJ2-2
CDR3 DNA: TGTGCCAGCAGTTACTCAGGGGGTAACACCGGGGAGCTGTTTTTT
CDR3 protein: CASSYSGGNTGELFF

D gene: TRBD1
clone size: NA
V gene: TRBV5-5
J gene: TRBJ1-6
CDR3 DNA: TGTGCCAGCAGCTTGGCGGGGCAGGGGGCCGTAAATTCACCCCTCCACTTT
CDR3 protein: CASSLAGQGAVNSPLHF

D gene: NA
clone size: NA
V gene: TRBV19
J gene: TRBJ2-6
CDR3 DNA: TGTGCCAGTAGTATTACCAGGACTGGGGCCAACGTCCTGACTTTC
CDR3 protein: CASSITRTGANVLTF

D gene: NA
clone size: NA
V gene: TRBV5-1
J gene: TRBJ1-2
CDR3 DNA: TGCGCCAGCAGCTTGGCCCCGGGAATCTCTAACTATGGCTACACCTTC
CDR3 protein: CASSLAPGISNYGYTF

D gene: TRBD1
clone size: once
V gene: TRBV27
J gene: TRBJ1-4
CDR3 DNA: TGTGCCAGCAGGGATGGACAGGGTGAGGATGAAAAACTGTTTTTT
CDR3 protein: CASRDGQGEDEKLFF

D gene: TRBD1
clone size: NA
V gene: TRBV2
J gene: TRBJ1-6
CDR3 DNA: TGTGCCAGCAGTGAGGACAGGTTGCCTAATTCACCCCTCCACTTT
CDR3 protein: CASSEDRLPNSPLHF

D gene: TRBD1
clone size: NA
V gene: TRBV6-6
J gene: TRBJ2-3
CDR3 DNA: TGTGCCAGCAGTTCACCCACAGGGGCCCCCGCTGATACGCAGTATTTT
CDR3 protein: CASSSPTGAPADTQYF

D gene: TRBD1
clone size: once
V gene: TRBV2
J gene: TRBJ2-5
CDR3 DNA: TGTGCCAGCAGCGCAAACAGGGGGCGCGGGGAGACCCAGTACTTC
CDR3 protein: CASSANRGRGETQYF

D gene: NA
clone size: NA
V gene: TRBV6-6
J gene: TRBJ1-1
CDR3 DNA: TGTGCCAGCTACAGGGTGAACACTGAAGCTTTCTTT
CDR3 protein: CASYRVNTEAFF

D gene: NA
clone size: NA
V gene: TRBV30
J gene: TRBJ2-5
CDR3 DNA: TGTGCCTGGAGATGGGGGCTCCAAGAGACCCAGTACTTC
CDR3 protein: CAWRWGLQETQYF

D gene: TRBD2
clone size: NA
V gene: TRBV10-2
J gene: TRBJ2-3
CDR3 DNA: TGCGCCAGCGGACTAGCGGGAGGGTACACAGATACGCAGTATTTT
CDR3 protein: CASGLAGGYTDTQYF

D gene: TRBD1
clone size: NA
V gene: TRBV30
J gene: TRBJ1-6
CDR3 DNA: TGTGCCTGGAGTGTGGTCGGGACAGTTAATTCACCCCTCCACTTT
CDR3 protein: CAWSVVGTVNSPLHF

D gene: NA
clone size: NA
V gene: TRBV11-3
J gene: TRBJ2-3
CDR3 DNA: TGTGCCAGCAGCTTAGTTGGCGGGAGCACAGATACGCAGTATTTT
CDR3 protein: CASSLVGGSTDTQYF

D gene: TRBD2
clone size: NA
V gene: TRBV11-2
J gene: TRBJ2-3
CDR3 DNA: TGTGCCAGCAGCACCGGACTAGCGGTTAGCACAGATACGCAGTATTTT
CDR3 protein: CASSTGLAVSTDTQYF

D gene: NA
clone size: NA
V gene: TRBV6-5
J gene: TRBJ2-5
CDR3 DNA: TGTGCCAGCAGCCTCCCCGGCCAAGAGACCCAGTACTTC
CDR3 protein: CASSLPGQETQYF

D gene: NA
clone size: NA
V gene: TRBV30
J gene: TRBJ1-4
CDR3 DNA: TGTGCCTGGAGCGACCCGACCGGAGGTCTGTTTTTT
CDR3 protein: CAWSDPTGGLFF

D gene: TRBD2
clone size: NA
V gene: TRBV2
J gene: TRBJ2-1
CDR3 DNA: TGTGCCAGCAGACAACTAGCGGGGGCCAACAATGAGCAGTTCTTC
CDR3 protein: CASRQLAGANNEQFF

D gene: TRBD2
clone size: once
V gene: TRBV7-9
J gene: TRBJ2-3
CDR3 DNA: TGTGCCAGCAGCCCCGGGACTAGCGGCACAGATACGCAGTATTTT
CDR3 protein: CASSPGTSGTDTQYF

D gene: NA
clone size: NA
V gene: TRBV10-3
J gene: TRBJ1-6
CDR3 DNA: TGTGCCATCAGTGAGTCGAACAGGGAGGGTTCACCCCTCCACTTT
CDR3 protein: CAISESNREGSPLHF

D gene: TRBD1
clone size: NA
V gene: TRBV18
J gene: TRBJ1-2
CDR3 DNA: TGTGCCAGCTCCATCGGGACAGGGGGACAGGGCTACACCTTC
CDR3 protein: CASSIGTGGQGYTF

D gene: NA
clone size: NA
V gene: TRBV7-2
J gene: TRBJ1-6
CDR3 DNA: TGTGCCAGCAGCTTAGTCGGGCAGGGTCGTTCACCCCTCCACTTT
CDR3 protein: CASSLVGQGRSPLHF

D gene: NA
clone size: NA
V gene: TRBV18
J gene: TRBJ2-7
CDR3 DNA: TGTGCCAGCTCACCACCCAGGCCATCCTACGAGCAGTACTTC
CDR3 protein: CASSPPRPSYEQYF

D gene: NA
clone size: NA
V gene: TRBV7-2
J gene: TRBJ2-5
CDR3 DNA: TGTGCCAGCAGCTTAGATTACAGGGTTGAAGAGACCCAGTACTTC
CDR3 protein: CASSLDYRVEETQYF

D gene: TRBD1
clone size: NA
V gene: TRBV30
J gene: TRBJ2-5
CDR3 DNA: TGTGCCTGGAGTGTCACCGGGACAGGCCAAGAGACCCAGTACTTC
CDR3 protein: CAWSVTGTGQETQYF

D gene: NA
clone size: NA
V gene: TRBV6-1
J gene: TRBJ1-5
CDR3 DNA: TGTGCCAGCAGTGAACAGGGGAGTCAGCCCCAGCATTTT
CDR3 protein: CASSEQGSQPQHF

D gene: NA
clone size: NA
V gene: TRBV7-9
J gene: TRBJ2-3
CDR3 DNA: TGTGCCAGCAGCGGAGGCGGAGCAGATACGCAGTATTTT
CDR3 protein: CASSGGGADTQYF

D gene: NA
clone size: NA
V gene: TRBV10-3
J gene: TRBJ2-3
CDR3 DNA: TGTGCCATCAGTCCCGGTGGTACGCAGTATTTT
CDR3 protein: CAISPGGTQYF